This T cell receptor beta chain was profiled in a study of cytomegalovirus exposure and HLA in healthy donors. Study summary: An early release of data contained about 85 million unique TCRs, which came from HLA-typed donors. Study results and limitations: Later analysis suggested most CMV-associated TCR beta chains were HLA-restricted.

Donors likely had unrecorded immune exposures despite being nominally healthy when sampled. This CDR3 region has 14 residues. Germline CDR1 reads SGHVS; CDR2 reads FNYEAQ. V shed 5 bases and J shed 0 bases, with 10 bases lying between them. Concerning this clone: Its matching antigen is unknown.

60 Vbeta and 13 Jbeta primers were used in PCR. Sequencing was performed with immunoSEQ multiplex PCR; in TCRdb, only in-frame clones are kept and a portion is missing. The repertoire holds 130,000 to 150,000 clones, 72% seen once, with 2.1% in the top ten. The sample taken for sequencing was PBMCs. The V and J genes are TRBV7-6 and TRBJ2-5; D may be TRBD2 (5 bases). The sequence came from a man aged 35 to 55 in good health and CMV-seronegative. The CDR3: CASSHRLHQETQYF. The CDR3 coding sequence is TGTGCCAGCAGCCATAGACTACACCAAGAGACCCAGTACTTC.